This is a list of T cell receptor beta chains from one sample in a study of T cells in Graves' hyperthyroidism and ophthalmopathy. TCRdb analysed the multiplex PCR reads with MiXCR anew, one entry per CDR3 protein. The profile covers approximately 380,000 distinct CDR3 sequences, with over 11% appearing a single time and around 28% taken by the ten largest. The sequencing sample was made of blood. Receptors were obtained from a man between 50 and 59 years old with Graves' ophthalmopathy. The CDR3 runs from the conserved cysteine through the conserved F or W. The order of the fields is V gene, clone size, J gene, D gene, CDR3 DNA, CDR3 protein. D genes are given only for firm matches. The listing skips clone size in some rows; elsewhere it reads once, few, many or a size class.

v_call: TRBV29-1; clone_size: NA; j_call: TRBJ1-5; d_call: NA; cdr3_nt: TGCAGCGTTGTTGGGCAACTCAATCAGCCCCAGCATTTT; cdr3_aa: CSVVGQLNQPQHF
v_call: TRBV14; clone_size: few; j_call: TRBJ1-6; d_call: TRBD1; cdr3_nt: TGTGCCAGCAGCCAAGTCGGAGGGGGCAATTCATCCCTCCACTTT; cdr3_aa: CASSQVGGGNSSLHF
v_call: TRBV5-1; clone_size: NA; j_call: TRBJ2-1; d_call: TRBD2; cdr3_nt: TGCGCCAGCAGATCTAGCGGGGGATCCTACAATGAGCAGTTCTTC; cdr3_aa: CASRSSGGSYNEQFF
v_call: TRBV2; clone_size: many; j_call: TRBJ2-3; d_call: TRBD2; cdr3_nt: TGTGCCAGCACAAGAGCCCCGGGACTAGAGGCAGATACGCAGTATTTT; cdr3_aa: CASTRAPGLEADTQYF
v_call: TRBV28; clone_size: many; j_call: TRBJ2-1; d_call: TRBD2; cdr3_nt: TGTGCCAGCATCGGAGCGGGAGCCCACAATGAGCAGTTCTTC; cdr3_aa: CASIGAGAHNEQFF
v_call: TRBV14; clone_size: few; j_call: TRBJ1-6; d_call: NA; cdr3_nt: TGTGCCAGCAGCCAGGCCGGACTGGTGCATTCACCCCTCCACTTT; cdr3_aa: CASSQAGLVHSPLHF
v_call: TRBV18; clone_size: many; j_call: TRBJ2-5; d_call: TRBD1; cdr3_nt: TGTGCCAGCTCCCCCGGGACAGGACGAGAGACCCAGTACTTC; cdr3_aa: CASSPGTGRETQYF
v_call: TRBV12-3/TRBV12-4; clone_size: many; j_call: TRBJ1-3; d_call: NA; cdr3_nt: TGTGCCAGCACCAAACTAGACAAGCACTCTGGAAACACCATATATTTT; cdr3_aa: CASTKLDKHSGNTIYF
v_call: TRBV19; clone_size: few; j_call: TRBJ1-2; d_call: NA; cdr3_nt: TGTGCCAGTGCCCCGGGGAGGAACTATGGCTACACCTTC; cdr3_aa: CASAPGRNYGYTF
v_call: TRBV12-3/TRBV12-4; clone_size: many; j_call: TRBJ2-7; d_call: TRBD1; cdr3_nt: TGTGCCAGCAGTCCAGGACAGGGGCGCGAGCAGTACTTC; cdr3_aa: CASSPGQGREQYF
v_call: TRBV28; clone_size: many; j_call: TRBJ1-2; d_call: NA; cdr3_nt: TGTGCCAGCAGTTTATTTTCAGGCTATGGCTACACCTTC; cdr3_aa: CASSLFSGYGYTF
v_call: TRBV3-1; clone_size: many; j_call: TRBJ1-1; d_call: NA; cdr3_nt: TGTGCCAGCACCCGGGGGGCCAGTTTGAACACTGAAGCTTTCTTT; cdr3_aa: CASTRGASLNTEAFF
v_call: TRBV15; clone_size: NA; j_call: TRBJ2-7; d_call: NA; cdr3_nt: TGTGCCACCAGCAGCGACATGGGATCCTACGAGCAGTACTTC; cdr3_aa: CATSSDMGSYEQYF
v_call: TRBV9; clone_size: few; j_call: TRBJ2-2; d_call: TRBD2; cdr3_nt: TGTGCCAGCAGCGTAGGGATAAGGGACTACAGGAACACCGGGGAGCTGTTTTTT; cdr3_aa: CASSVGIRDYRNTGELFF
v_call: TRBV29-1; clone_size: many; j_call: TRBJ2-1; d_call: TRBD2; cdr3_nt: TGCAGCGTCTTACCGGGACTAGCGGGAGTAGAGCAGTTCTTC; cdr3_aa: CSVLPGLAGVEQFF
v_call: TRBV20-1; clone_size: many; j_call: TRBJ2-2; d_call: TRBD2; cdr3_nt: TGCAGTGCGGAGGGGACTAGCAAAACCGGGGAGCTGTTTTTT; cdr3_aa: CSAEGTSKTGELFF
v_call: TRBV6-1; clone_size: many; j_call: TRBJ1-1; d_call: TRBD1; cdr3_nt: TGTGCCAGCACCCCAGGGGGTTACACTGAAGCTTTCTTT; cdr3_aa: CASTPGGYTEAFF
v_call: TRBV29-1; clone_size: many; j_call: TRBJ2-3; d_call: NA; cdr3_nt: TGCAGCGTGACGACAGGAGCAGATACGCAGTATTTT; cdr3_aa: CSVTTGADTQYF
v_call: TRBV24-1; clone_size: NA; j_call: TRBJ2-3; d_call: NA; cdr3_nt: TGTGCCACCAGTGTAATCCTGTTCCGGGGCGGCACAGATACGCAGTATTTT; cdr3_aa: CATSVILFRGGTDTQYF
v_call: TRBV14; clone_size: many; j_call: TRBJ2-7; d_call: TRBD2; cdr3_nt: TGTGCCAGCAGCCAACTGGGGACTAGAAATTACGAGCAGTACTTC; cdr3_aa: CASSQLGTRNYEQYF
v_call: TRBV5-6; clone_size: many; j_call: TRBJ2-1; d_call: NA; cdr3_nt: TGTGCCAGCAGCTTGAAGACGGAGCAGTTCTTC; cdr3_aa: CASSLKTEQFF
v_call: TRBV29-1; clone_size: many; j_call: TRBJ2-5; d_call: TRBD1; cdr3_nt: TGCAGCGTTGGACAGGGTCGGGAGACCCAGTACTTC; cdr3_aa: CSVGQGRETQYF
v_call: TRBV5-1; clone_size: NA; j_call: TRBJ2-5; d_call: NA; cdr3_nt: TGCGCCAGCAGCCCTGTGCAGACTATGCGGTCGAGCGTCCAAGAGACCCAGTACTTC; cdr3_aa: CASSPVQTMRSSVQETQYF
v_call: TRBV2; clone_size: NA; j_call: TRBJ1-3; d_call: NA; cdr3_nt: TGTGCCAGCAGCCCCGACAGCAGCTCTGGAAACACCATATATTTT; cdr3_aa: CASSPDSSSGNTIYF
v_call: TRBV15; clone_size: many; j_call: TRBJ2-3; d_call: NA; cdr3_nt: TGTGCCACCAGCAGACAGGCAAGCACAGATACGCAGTATTTT; cdr3_aa: CATSRQASTDTQYF